This T cell receptor beta chain derives from a study of T-cell memory formation after mild COVID-19. This clonotype was counted at least ten times. The CDR3 is 13 amino acids. CDR1 DFQATT and CDR2 SNEGSKA come from the germline V gene (reference sequence). Trimming cost V 4 bases and J 8 bases; bases outside gene matches: 5. TCRdb passed the 5' RACE reads through MiXCR, listing each CDR3 protein once. The sample shows about 150,000 distinct CDR3 sequences, around 5.8% of them seen only once. The rearrangement links TRBV20-1 to TRBJ1-2; TRBD1 matches 12 bases. Sequenced sample: PBMCs or a T cell subset sorted from them (not recorded which). This clonotype was obtained from an adult woman who had mild COVID-19 (a few samples of this study predate the infection). Cell type and time point are not known. Here the CDR3 DNA reads TGCAGTGCTACCTCCGGGACAGGGGGCGGCTACACCTTC. This gives the protein CSATSGTGGGYTF.